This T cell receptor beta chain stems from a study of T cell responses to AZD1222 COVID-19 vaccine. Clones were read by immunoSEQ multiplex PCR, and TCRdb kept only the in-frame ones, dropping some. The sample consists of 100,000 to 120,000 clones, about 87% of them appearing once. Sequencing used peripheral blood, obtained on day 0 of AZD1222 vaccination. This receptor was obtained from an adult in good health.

The CDR3: CASRLQGGTEAFF. The CDR3 DNA reads TGTGCCAGCAGACTACAGGGGGGCACTGAAGCTTTCTTT. V usage is TRBV25-1 and J usage is TRBJ1-1, with TRBD1 matching 8 bases. Trimming removed 6 bases from V and 4 bases from J; junction bases left unmatched: 4. Germline V gives CDR1 MGHDK, CDR2 SYGVNS. CDR3 length equals 13 residues.